This entry concerns a single T cell receptor beta chain. Its antigen is still unknown. The entry originates in a study of CD8+CD57+ T cells in acquired aplastic anemia. Both TCR beta VDJ combination and CDR3 sequence profiling were carried out. Genomic DNA was the template for this profiling. TCRdb reprocessed the reads with MiXCR, giving one entry per CDR3 protein. The table records approximately 150,000 distinct CDR3 sequences, 71% of them present only once. Patients chosen for sequencing had CD8+CD57+ cells that had expanded, as shown by flow cytometry. The patients, all of them, had severe acquired aplastic anemia. The CDR3 loop spans 14 amino acids. Germline V gene sequence: CDR1 LNHDA, CDR2 SQIVND (reference sequence). Trimming pared 4 bases from V and 1 base from J, leaving 10 bases between. Points from the study as a whole: CD8+ Simpson's diversity did not differ significantly between patients and controls. Under 35 was the count of CD8+ CDR3 sequences that patients shared with controls.

This TCR came from a human donor with aplastic anemia. This chain joins TRBV19 and TRBJ1-1; D is unclear. The sequencing sample was made of sorted CD4+, CD8+, or CD8+CD57+ T cells (not recorded which) from PBMCs. CDR3 coding DNA: TGTGCCAGTAGTAAGGCTAGTGGGAACACTGAAGCTTTCTTT. Translated: CASSKASGNTEAFF.